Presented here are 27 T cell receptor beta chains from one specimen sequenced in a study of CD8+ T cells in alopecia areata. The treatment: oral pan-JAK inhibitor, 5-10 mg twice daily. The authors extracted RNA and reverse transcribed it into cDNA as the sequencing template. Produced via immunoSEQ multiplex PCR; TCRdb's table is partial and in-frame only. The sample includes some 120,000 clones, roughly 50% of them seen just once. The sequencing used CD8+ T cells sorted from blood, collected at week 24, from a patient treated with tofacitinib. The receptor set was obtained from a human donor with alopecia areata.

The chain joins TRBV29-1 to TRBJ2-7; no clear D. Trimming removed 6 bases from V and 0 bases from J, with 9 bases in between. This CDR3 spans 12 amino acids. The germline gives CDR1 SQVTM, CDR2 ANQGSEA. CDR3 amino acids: CSVSQSSYEQYF. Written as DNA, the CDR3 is TGCAGCGTCTCGCAGAGCTCCTACGAGCAGTACTTC.

The chain's CDR3 is CASSIVPGLTQETQYF. The CDR3 DNA sequence: TGTGCCAGTAGTATAGTTCCGGGGCTGACCCAAGAGACCCAGTACTTC. This chain connects TRBV19 to TRBJ2-5, with D tentatively TRBD1 or TRBD2 (5 bases each). The germline gives CDR1 LNHDA, CDR2 SQIVND (reference sequence). V lost 1 base and J lost 1, with 13 bases in between. The CDR3 consists of 16 residues.

The CDR3 region is CASRDLGELFF. The CDR3 DNA is TGTGCCAGCAGGGATTTAGGGGAGCTGTTTTTT. The chain couples TRBV30 to TRBJ2-2; a weak D match, TRBD1 (5 bases). Germline V gene data show CDR1 as GTSNPN and CDR2 as SVGIG (reference sequence). Trimming stripped 8 bases from V and 8 bases from J, with 12 bases between. The CDR3 is 11 amino acids.

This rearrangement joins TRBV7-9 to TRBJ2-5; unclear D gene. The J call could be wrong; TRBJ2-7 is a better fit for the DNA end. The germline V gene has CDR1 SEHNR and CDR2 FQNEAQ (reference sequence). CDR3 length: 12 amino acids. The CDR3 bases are TGTGCCAGCACGGACGTTTCCTACGAGCAGTACTTC. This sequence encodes CASTDVSYEQYF.

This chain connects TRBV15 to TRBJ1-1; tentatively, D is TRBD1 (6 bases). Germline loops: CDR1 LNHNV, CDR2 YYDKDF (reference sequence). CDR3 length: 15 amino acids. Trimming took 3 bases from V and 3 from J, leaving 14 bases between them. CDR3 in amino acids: CATSSVTGSYTEAFF. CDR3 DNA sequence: TGTGCCACCAGCAGTGTGACAGGTTCCTACACTGAAGCTTTCTTT.

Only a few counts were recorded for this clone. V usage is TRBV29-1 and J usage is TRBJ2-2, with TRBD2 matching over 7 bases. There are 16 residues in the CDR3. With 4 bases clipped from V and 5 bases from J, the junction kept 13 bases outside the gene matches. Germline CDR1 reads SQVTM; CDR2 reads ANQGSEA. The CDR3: CSVVGGKLGSTGELFF. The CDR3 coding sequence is TGCAGCGTTGTCGGGGGGAAACTAGGGTCGACCGGGGAGCTGTTTTTT.

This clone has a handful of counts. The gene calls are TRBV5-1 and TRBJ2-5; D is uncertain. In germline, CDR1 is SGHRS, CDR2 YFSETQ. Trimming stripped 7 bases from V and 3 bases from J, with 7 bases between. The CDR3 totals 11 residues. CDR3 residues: CASGWKETQYF. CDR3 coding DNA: TGCGCCAGCGGGTGGAAAGAGACCCAGTACTTC.

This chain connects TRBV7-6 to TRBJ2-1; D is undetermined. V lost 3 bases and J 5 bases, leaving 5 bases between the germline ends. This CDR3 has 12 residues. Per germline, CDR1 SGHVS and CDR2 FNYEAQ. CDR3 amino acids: CASSFGDNEQFF. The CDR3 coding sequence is TGTGCCAGCAGCTTTGGGGACAATGAGCAGTTCTTC.

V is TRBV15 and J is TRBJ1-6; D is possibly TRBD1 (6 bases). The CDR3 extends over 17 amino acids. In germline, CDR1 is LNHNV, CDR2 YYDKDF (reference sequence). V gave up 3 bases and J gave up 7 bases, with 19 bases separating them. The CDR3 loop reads CATSSRNQGGLNSPLHF. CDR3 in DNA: TGTGCCACCAGCAGTAGAAACCAAGGGGGTCTAAATTCACCCCTCCACTTT.

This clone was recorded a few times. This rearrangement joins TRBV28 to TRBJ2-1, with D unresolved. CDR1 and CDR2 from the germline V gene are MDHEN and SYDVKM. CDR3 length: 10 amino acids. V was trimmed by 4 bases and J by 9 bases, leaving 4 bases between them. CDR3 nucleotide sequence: TGTGCCAGCAGTTCTATTGAGCAGTTCTTC. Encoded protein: CASSSIEQFF.

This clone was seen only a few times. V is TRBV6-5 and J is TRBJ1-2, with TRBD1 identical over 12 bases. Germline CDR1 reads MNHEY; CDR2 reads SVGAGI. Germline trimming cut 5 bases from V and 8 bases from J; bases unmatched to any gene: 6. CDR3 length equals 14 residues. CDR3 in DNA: TGTGCCAGCAGTCCCGGGACAGGGGGCCGGGGCTACACCTTC. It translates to CASSPGTGGRGYTF.

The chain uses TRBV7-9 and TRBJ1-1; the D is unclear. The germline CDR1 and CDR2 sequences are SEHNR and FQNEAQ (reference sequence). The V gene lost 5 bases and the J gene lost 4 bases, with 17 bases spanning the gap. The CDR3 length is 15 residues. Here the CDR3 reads CASSPFQGSGTEAFF. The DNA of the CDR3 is TGTGCCAGCAGCCCTTTCCAAGGATCTGGCACTGAAGCTTTCTTT.

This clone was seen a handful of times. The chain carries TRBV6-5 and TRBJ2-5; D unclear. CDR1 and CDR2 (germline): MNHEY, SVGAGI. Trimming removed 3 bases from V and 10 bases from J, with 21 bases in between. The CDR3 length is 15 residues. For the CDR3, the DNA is TGTGCCAGCAGTTATTCGAAGTGGGCTTTGGATGTCCAGTACTTC. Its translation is CASSYSKWALDVQYF.

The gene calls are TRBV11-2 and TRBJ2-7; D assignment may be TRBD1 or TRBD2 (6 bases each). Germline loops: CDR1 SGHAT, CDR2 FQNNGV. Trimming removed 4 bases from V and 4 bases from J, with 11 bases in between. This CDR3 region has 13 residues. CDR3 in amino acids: CASSSRGPYEQYF. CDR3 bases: TGTGCCAGCAGCTCCCGGGGGCCGTACGAGCAGTACTTC.

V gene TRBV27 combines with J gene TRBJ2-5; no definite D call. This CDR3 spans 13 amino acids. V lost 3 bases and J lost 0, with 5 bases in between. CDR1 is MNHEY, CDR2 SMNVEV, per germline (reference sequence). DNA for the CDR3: TGTGCCAGCAGTTTTAGCTACCAAGAGACCCAGTACTTC. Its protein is CASSFSYQETQYF.

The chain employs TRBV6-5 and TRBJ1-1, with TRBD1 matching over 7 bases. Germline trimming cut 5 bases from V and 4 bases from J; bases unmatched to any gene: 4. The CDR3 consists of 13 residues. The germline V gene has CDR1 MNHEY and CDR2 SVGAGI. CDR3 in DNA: TGTGCCAGCAGTCCAGGGGGGGTCACTGAAGCTTTCTTT. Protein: CASSPGGVTEAFF.

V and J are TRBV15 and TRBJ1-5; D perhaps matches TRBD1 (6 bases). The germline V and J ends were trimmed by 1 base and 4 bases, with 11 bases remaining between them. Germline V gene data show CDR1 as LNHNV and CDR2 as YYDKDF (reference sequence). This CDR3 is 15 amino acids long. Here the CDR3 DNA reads TGTGCCACCAGCAGAGCAGGGGAATCTAATCAGCCCCAGCATTTT. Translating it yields CATSRAGESNQPQHF.

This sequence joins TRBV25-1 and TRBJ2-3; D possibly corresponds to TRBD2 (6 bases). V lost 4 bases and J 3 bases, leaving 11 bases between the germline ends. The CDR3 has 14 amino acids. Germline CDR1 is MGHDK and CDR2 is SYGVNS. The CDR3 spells CASSARGRTDTQYF. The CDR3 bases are TGTGCCAGCAGTGCCCGAGGGAGGACAGATACGCAGTATTTT.

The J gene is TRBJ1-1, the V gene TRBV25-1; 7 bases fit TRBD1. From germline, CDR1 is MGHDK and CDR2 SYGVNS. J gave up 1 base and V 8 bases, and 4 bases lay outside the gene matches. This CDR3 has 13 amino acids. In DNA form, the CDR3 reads TGTGCCAGCGAGGGACAGCCGAACACTGAAGCTTTCTTT. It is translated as CASEGQPNTEAFF. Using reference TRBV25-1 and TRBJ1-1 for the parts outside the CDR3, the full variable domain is EADIYQTPRYLVIGTGKKITLECSQTMGHDKMYWYQQDPGMELHLIHYSYGVNSTEKGDLSSESTVSRIRTEHFPLTLESARPSHTSQYLCASEGQPNTEAFFGQGTRLTVV.

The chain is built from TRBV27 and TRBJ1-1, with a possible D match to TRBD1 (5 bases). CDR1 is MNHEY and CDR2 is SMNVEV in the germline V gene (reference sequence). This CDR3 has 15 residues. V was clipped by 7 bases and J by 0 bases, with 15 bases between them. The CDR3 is CASTQGTGVNTEAFF. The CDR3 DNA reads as TGTGCCAGCACTCAAGGGACTGGGGTGAACACTGAAGCTTTCTTT.

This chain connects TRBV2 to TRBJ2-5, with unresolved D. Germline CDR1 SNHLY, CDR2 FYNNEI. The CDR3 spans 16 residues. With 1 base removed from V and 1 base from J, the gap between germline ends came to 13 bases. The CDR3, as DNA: TGTGCCAGCAGTGAAGAGGGCAGAGCTCTCCAAGAGACCCAGTACTTC. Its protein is CASSEEGRALQETQYF.

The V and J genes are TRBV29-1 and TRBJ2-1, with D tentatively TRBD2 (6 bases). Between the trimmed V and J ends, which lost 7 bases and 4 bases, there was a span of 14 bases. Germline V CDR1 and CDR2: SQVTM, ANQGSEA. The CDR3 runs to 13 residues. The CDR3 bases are TGCAGCGGCAACCCCGGGGGTTACAATGAGCAGTTCTTC. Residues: CSGNPGGYNEQFF.

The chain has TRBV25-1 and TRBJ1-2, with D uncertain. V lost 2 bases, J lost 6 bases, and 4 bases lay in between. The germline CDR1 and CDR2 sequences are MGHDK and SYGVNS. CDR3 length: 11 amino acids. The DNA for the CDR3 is TGTGCCAGCAGTGAACCGAATGGCTACACCTTC. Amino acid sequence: CASSEPNGYTF.

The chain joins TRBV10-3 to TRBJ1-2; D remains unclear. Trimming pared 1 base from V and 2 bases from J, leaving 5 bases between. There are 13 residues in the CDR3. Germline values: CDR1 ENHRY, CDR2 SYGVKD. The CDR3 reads CAISELTNYGYTF. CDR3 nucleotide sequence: TGTGCCATCAGTGAGTTAACCAACTATGGCTACACCTTC.

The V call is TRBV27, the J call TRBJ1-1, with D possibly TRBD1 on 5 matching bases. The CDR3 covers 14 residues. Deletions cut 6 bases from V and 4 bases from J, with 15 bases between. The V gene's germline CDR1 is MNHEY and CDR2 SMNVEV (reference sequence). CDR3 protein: CASRQLGGGTEAFF. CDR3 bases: TGTGCCAGCAGGCAGTTGGGGGGAGGCACTGAAGCTTTCTTT.

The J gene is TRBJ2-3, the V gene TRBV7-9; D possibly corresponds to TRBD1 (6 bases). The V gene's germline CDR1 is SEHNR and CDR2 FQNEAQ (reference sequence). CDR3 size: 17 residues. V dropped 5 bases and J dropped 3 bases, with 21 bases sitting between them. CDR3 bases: TGTGCCAGCAGCCTCGTCGGATCAGGGGAAAGGACAGATACGCAGTATTTT. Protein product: CASSLVGSGERTDTQYF. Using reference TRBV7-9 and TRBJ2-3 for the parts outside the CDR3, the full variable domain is DTGVSQNPRHKITKRGQNVTFRCDPISEHNRLYWYRQTLGQGPEFLTYFQNEAQLEKSRLLSDRFSAERPKGSFSTLEIQRTEQGDSAMYLCASSLVGSGERTDTQYFGPGTRLTVL.

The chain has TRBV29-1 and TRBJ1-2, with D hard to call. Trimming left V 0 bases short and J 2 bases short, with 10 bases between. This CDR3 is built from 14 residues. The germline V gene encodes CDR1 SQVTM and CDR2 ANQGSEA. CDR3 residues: CSVEDEGLNYGYTF. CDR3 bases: TGCAGCGTTGAAGATGAGGGATTGAACTATGGCTACACCTTC.